At least ten counts were recorded for the clone carrying this TCR beta chain. With 4 bases clipped from V and 7 bases from J, the junction kept 14 bases outside the gene matches. The CDR3 covers 16 residues. In germline, CDR1 is SGHRS, CDR2 YFSETQ. This entry belongs to a study of spatial heterogeneity in lung cancer. In the study overall: Fewer alpha-chain than beta-chain sequences were consistently detected.

Specified time point: sample taken at primary tumor resection. Donation came from around 72 patients with untreated early-stage non-small cell lung cancer. Extraction of whole RNA from tumor, nontumor lung or frozen PBMC preceded unsorted sequencing. A unique molecular identifier was carried by every single TCR cDNA molecule. TCRdb fed the 5' RACE reads into MiXCR, producing one record per CDR3 protein. The sample consists of more than 20,000 distinct CDR3 sequences, 4.5% to 7% of them appearing once. Sequenced here: PBMCs, sampled at surgery. The chain recombines TRBV5-1 with TRBJ2-5, with 9 nucleotides matching TRBD2. The TCR sequence derives from a male donor with early-stage non-small cell lung cancer. CDR3 protein: CASSTRLAAASGTQYF. CDR3 DNA sequence: TGCGCCAGCAGCACGAGACTAGCGGCCGCAAGCGGGACCCAGTACTTC.